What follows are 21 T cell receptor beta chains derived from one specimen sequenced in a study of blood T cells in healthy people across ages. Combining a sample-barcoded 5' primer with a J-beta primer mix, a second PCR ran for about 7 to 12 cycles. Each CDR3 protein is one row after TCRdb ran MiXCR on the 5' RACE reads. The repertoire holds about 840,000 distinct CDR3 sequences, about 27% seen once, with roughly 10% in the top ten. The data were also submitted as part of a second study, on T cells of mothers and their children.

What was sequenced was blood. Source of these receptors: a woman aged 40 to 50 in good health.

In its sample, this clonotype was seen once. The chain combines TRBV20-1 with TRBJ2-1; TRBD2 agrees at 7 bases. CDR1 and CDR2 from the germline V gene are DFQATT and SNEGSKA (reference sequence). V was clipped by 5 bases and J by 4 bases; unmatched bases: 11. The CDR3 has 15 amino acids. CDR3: CSAGEGRGPYNEQFF. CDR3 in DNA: TGCAGTGCTGGGGAGGGGCGGGGCCCATACAATGAGCAGTTCTTC.

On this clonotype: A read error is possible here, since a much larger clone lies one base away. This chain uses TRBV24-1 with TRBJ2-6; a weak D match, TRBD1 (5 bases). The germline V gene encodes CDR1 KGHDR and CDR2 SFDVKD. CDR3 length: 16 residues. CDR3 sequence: CATSDFSGSGANVLAF. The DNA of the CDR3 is TGTGCCACCAGTGATTTCTCAGGGTCTGGGGCCAACGTCCTGGCTTTC.

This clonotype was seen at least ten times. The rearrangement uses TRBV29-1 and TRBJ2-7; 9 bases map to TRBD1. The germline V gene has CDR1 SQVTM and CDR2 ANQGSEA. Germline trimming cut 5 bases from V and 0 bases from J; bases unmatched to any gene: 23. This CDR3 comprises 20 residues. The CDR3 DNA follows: TGCAGCGTTTGCGAGTGCGGGGACAGGGTAAGAAGGGGATACTCCTACGAGCAGTACTTC. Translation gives CSVCECGDRVRRGYSYEQYF.

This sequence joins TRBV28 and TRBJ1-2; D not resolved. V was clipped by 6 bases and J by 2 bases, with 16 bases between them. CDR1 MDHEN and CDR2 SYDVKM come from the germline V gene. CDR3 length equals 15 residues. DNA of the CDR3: TGTGCCAGCAGACCTTGGGGAAGGGCCAACTATGGCTACACCTTC. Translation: CASRPWGRANYGYTF.

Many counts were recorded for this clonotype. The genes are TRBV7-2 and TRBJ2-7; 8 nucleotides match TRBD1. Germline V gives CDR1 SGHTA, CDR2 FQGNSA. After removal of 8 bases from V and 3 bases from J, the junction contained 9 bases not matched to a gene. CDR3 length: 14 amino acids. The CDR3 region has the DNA TGTGCCAGCGGACGACGGACAGGGAACTACGAGCAGTACTTC. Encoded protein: CASGRRTGNYEQYF.

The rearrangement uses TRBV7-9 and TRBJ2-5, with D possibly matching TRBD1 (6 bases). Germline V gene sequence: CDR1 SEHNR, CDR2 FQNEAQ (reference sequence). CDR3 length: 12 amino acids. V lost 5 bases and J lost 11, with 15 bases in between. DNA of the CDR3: TGTGCCAGCAGCCCAATCAGGGGAGAGCAGTACTTC. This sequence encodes CASSPIRGEQYF.

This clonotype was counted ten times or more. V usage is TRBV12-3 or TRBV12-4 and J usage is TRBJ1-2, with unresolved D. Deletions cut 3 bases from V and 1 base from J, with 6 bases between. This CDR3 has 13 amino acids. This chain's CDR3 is CASSFSSNYGYTF. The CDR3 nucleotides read TGTGCCAGCAGTTTTTCAAGTAACTATGGCTACACCTTC.

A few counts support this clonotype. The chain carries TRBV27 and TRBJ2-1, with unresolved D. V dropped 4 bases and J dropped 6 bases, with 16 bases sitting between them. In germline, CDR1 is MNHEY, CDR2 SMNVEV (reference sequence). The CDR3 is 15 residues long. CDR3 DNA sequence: TGTGCCAGCAGTTCGGGTTTGGAATATGGCAATGAGCAGTTCTTC. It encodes CASSSGLEYGNEQFF.

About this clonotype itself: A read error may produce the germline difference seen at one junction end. This chain's CDR3 is CSAQSGQATNQPRHF. CDR3 sequence (DNA): TGCAGTGCTCAATCGGGACAGGCCACGAATCAGCCCCGGCATTTT. The rearrangement links TRBV20-1 to TRBJ1-5; 8 bases are a match to TRBD1. There are 15 residues in the CDR3. CDR1 and CDR2 (germline): DFQATT, SNEGSKA (reference sequence).

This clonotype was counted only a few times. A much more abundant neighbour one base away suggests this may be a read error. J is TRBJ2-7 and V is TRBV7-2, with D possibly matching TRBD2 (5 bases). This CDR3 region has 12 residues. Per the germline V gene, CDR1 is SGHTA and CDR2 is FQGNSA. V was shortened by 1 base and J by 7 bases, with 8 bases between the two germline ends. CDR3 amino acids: CASSLGCGEQYF. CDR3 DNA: TGTGCCAGCAGCTTAGGCTGCGGGGAGCAGTACTTC.

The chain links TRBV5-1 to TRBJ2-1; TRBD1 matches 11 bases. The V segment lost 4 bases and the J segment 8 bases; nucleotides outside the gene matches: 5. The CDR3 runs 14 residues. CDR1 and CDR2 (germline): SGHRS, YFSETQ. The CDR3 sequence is CASSGRTGGDEQFF. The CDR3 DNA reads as TGCGCCAGCAGCGGAAGGACAGGGGGCGATGAGCAGTTCTTC. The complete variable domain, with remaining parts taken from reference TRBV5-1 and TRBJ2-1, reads KAGVTQTPRYLIKTRGQQVTLSCSPISGHRSVSWYQQTPGQGLQFLFEYFSETQRNKGNFPGRFSGRQFSNSRSEMNVSTLELGDSALYLCASSGRTGGDEQFFGPGTRLTVL.

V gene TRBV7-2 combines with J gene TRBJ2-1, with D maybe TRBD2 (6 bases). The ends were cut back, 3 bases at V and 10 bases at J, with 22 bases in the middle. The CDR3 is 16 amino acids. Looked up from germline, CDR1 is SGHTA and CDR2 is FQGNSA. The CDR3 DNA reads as TGTGCCAGCAGCTTGGAGAGGGGCCGCGGGGTCTTGGAGCAGTTCTTC. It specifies CASSLERGRGVLEQFF.

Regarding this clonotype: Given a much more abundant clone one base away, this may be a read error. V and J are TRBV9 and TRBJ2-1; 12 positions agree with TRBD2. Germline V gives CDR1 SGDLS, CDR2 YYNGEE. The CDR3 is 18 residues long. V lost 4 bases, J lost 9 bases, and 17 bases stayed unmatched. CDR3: CASSIGLAGGPGTGEQFF. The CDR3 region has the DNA TGTGCCAGCAGCATAGGCCTAGCGGGGGGGCCCGGCACAGGTGAGCAGTTCTTC.

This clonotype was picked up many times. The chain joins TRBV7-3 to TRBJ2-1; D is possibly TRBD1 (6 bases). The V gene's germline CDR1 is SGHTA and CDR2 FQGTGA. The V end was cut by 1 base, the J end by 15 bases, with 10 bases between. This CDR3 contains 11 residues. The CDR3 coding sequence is TGTGCCAGCAGCTTAAGTGGGACAATGTTCTTC. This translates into CASSLSGTMFF.

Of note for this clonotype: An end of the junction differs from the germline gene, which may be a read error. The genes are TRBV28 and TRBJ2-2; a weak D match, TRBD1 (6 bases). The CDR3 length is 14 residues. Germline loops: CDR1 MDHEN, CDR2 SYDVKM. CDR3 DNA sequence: TGTGCCAGTAGTTTAGGGACAATGGGCGGGGAGCTGTTTTTT. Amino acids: CASSLGTMGGELFF.

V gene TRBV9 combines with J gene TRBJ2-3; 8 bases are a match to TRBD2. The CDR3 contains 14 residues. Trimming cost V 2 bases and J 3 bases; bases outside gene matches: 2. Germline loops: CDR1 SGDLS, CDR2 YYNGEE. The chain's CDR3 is CASSVGTRTDTQYF. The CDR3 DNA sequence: TGTGCCAGCAGCGTCGGGACTAGAACAGATACGCAGTATTTT.

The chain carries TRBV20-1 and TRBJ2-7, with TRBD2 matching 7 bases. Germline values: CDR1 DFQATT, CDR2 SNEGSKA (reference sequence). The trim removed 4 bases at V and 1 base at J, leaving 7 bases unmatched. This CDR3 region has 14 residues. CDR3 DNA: TGCAGTGCTAACTCGCTGGGGGGGTCCTACGAGCAGTACTTC. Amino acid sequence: CSANSLGGSYEQYF.

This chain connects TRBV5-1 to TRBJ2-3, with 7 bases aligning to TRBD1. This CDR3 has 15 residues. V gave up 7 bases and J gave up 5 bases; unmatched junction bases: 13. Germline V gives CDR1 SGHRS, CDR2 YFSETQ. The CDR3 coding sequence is TGCGCCAGCGGAAAGTCCGGGACAGACGGAGATACGCAGTATTTT. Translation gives CASGKSGTDGDTQYF. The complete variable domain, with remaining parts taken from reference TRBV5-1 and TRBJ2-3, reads KAGVTQTPRYLIKTRGQQVTLSCSPISGHRSVSWYQQTPGQGLQFLFEYFSETQRNKGNFPGRFSGRQFSNSRSEMNVSTLELGDSALYLCASGKSGTDGDTQYFGPGTRLTVL.

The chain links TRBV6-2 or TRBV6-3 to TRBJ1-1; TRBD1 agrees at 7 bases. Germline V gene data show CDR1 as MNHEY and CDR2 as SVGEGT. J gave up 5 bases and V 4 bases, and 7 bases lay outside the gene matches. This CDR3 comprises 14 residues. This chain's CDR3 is CASSSGTEYTEAFF. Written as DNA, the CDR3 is TGTGCCAGCAGTTCCGGGACAGAATATACTGAAGCTTTCTTT.

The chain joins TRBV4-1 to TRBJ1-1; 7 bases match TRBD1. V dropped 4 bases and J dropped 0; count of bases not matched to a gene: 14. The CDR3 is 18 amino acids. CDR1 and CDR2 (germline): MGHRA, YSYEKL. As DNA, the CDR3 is TGCGCCAGCAGCCCCCCAGGGGGGGGGTCGACGATGAACACTGAAGCTTTCTTT. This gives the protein CASSPPGGGSTMNTEAFF.

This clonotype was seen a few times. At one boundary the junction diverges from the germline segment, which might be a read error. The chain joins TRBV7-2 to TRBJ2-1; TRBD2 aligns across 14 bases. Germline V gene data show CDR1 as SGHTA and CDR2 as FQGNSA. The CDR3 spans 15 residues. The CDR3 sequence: CAGSRLAGGTNEQFF. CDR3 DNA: TGTGCCGGCAGCAGACTAGCGGGGGGGACCAATGAGCAGTTCTTC.